These 25 T cell receptor beta chains were sequenced from one sample in a study of cytomegalovirus exposure and HLA in healthy donors. The PCR was carried out with 60 Vbeta primers and 13 Jbeta primers. Data came from immunoSEQ multiplex PCR; TCRdb stores just in-frame clones and leaves some out. The table records 100,000 to 150,000 clones, about two thirds of them present only once. The sample was PBMCs. The source is a human donor in good health.

The chain links TRBV28 to TRBJ2-5; the D gene is possibly TRBD1 (5 bases). The J call could be wrong; TRBJ2-7 is a better fit for the DNA end. Germline CDR1 MDHEN, CDR2 SYDVKM. CDR3 length: 13 amino acids. DNA of the CDR3: TGTGCCAGCAGTTTCAGGGTACCCTACGAGCAGTACTTC. Translation: CASSFRVPYEQYF.

This chain uses TRBV10-3 with TRBJ1-5, with a weak D call TRBD1 (5 bases). V was trimmed by 6 bases and J by 8 bases, leaving 14 bases between them. CDR3 size: 13 residues. Per germline, CDR1 ENHRY and CDR2 SYGVKD. The CDR3 spells CAISRVSQEPQHF. In nucleotides, the CDR3 is TGTGCCATCAGCAGGGTCTCGCAGGAGCCCCAGCATTTT.

Points on this clone: One end of the junction fails to match germline, which may point to a read error. This chain links TRBV7-9 with TRBJ2-4, with 11 bases fitting TRBD2. The CDR3 sequence is 14 residues long. Germline V CDR1 and CDR2: SEHNR, FQNEAQ (reference sequence). Here the CDR3 DNA reads TGTTCCAGCAGCACCACTAGCGGGAGAGACATTCAGTACTTC. This gives the protein CSSSTTSGRDIQYF.

The table lists this clone with a few counts. The identical CDR3 is also encoded by other nucleotide sequences in the sample. The chain uses TRBV29-1 and TRBJ2-1, with TRBD2 matching over 7 bases. Germline V gene sequence: CDR1 SQVTM, CDR2 ANQGSEA. The trim removed 3 bases at V and 1 base at J, leaving 3 bases unmatched. This CDR3 comprises 14 residues. CDR3 loop: CSVERERSYNEQFF. The CDR3, as DNA: TGCAGCGTTGAGCGGGAGAGATCCTACAATGAGCAGTTCTTC.

This clone has a single count. CDR3 DNA: TGCGCCAGCAGCCAAGAAGCGACCCCCGGGACTAGCGGCTACAATGAGCAGTTCTTC. Encoded protein: CASSQEATPGTSGYNEQFF. The chain has TRBV4-3 and TRBJ2-1; TRBD2 matches 11 bases. The CDR3 spans 19 residues. The J segment lost 3 bases and the V segment lost 0 bases, leaving 10 bases of the junction unmatched. Germline V gives CDR1 LGHNA, CDR2 YSLEER.

This clone was seen a few times. This chain uses TRBV5-1 with TRBJ1-5, with 12 nucleotides matching TRBD1. This CDR3 contains 15 residues. The V segment lost 7 bases and the J segment 1 base; nucleotides outside the gene matches: 3. Germline V gives CDR1 SGHRS, CDR2 YFSETQ. In nucleotides, the CDR3 is TGCGCCAGCGGGACAGGGGGCGTAAGCAATCAGCCCCAGCATTTT. Amino acid sequence: CASGTGGVSNQPQHF.

This clone was detected only once. V gene TRBV7-2 combines with J gene TRBJ2-1, with 9 bases fitting TRBD2. Per the germline V gene, CDR1 is SGHTA and CDR2 is FQGNSA. Losses at the gene ends were 5 bases for V and 2 bases for J; bases not matched to a gene: 7. The CDR3 runs 16 residues. The CDR3 region has the DNA TGTGCCAGCAGCACCGGACTAGCGCCAGCCTACAATGAGCAGTTCTTC. As protein: CASSTGLAPAYNEQFF. The whole variable domain, remainder taken from reference TRBV7-2 and TRBJ2-1, is GAGVSQSPSNKVTEKGKDVELRCDPISGHTALYWYRQSLGQGLEFLIYFQGNSAPDKSGLPSDRFSAERTGGSVSTLTIQRTQQEDSAVYLCASSTGLAPAYNEQFFGPGTRLTVL.

This sequence joins TRBV27 and TRBJ1-6; D call uncertain. From germline, CDR1 is MNHEY and CDR2 SMNVEV (reference sequence). This CDR3 is 17 amino acids long. Trimming took off 3 bases at V and 0 bases at J, with 12 bases between the two ends. CDR3 region: CASSFSHPSSYNSPLHF. The DNA of the CDR3 is TGTGCCAGCAGTTTCTCCCACCCGAGCTCCTATAATTCACCCCTCCACTTT.

V is TRBV27 and J is TRBJ1-1; possibly TRBD1 for D (6 bases). The germline V and J ends were trimmed by 2 bases and 1 base, with 14 bases remaining between them. The CDR3 contains 16 residues. In germline, CDR1 is MNHEY, CDR2 SMNVEV (reference sequence). CDR3 nucleotides: TGTGCCAGCAGTTTACGGGGGGCGTCGGGGAACACTGAAGCTTTCTTT. It yields the protein CASSLRGASGNTEAFF.

This clone was observed a handful of times. This chain connects TRBV11-3 to TRBJ2-1; no clear D. The ends were cut back, 1 base at V and 7 bases at J, with 5 bases in the middle. The CDR3 has 12 residues. Germline V gene sequence: CDR1 SGHNT, CDR2 YENEEA. The CDR3, as DNA: TGTGCCAGCAGCTTAGTCGAGAATGAGCAGTTCTTC. The encoded protein is CASSLVENEQFF.

This chain joins TRBV11-3 and TRBJ2-1; 13 nucleotides agree with TRBD2. CDR1 is SGHNT and CDR2 is YENEEA in the germline V gene. Germline trimming cut 5 bases from V and 7 bases from J; bases unmatched to any gene: 5. The CDR3 is made up of 15 amino acids. CDR3 loop: CASSPGTSGANEQFF. CDR3 in DNA: TGTGCCAGCAGCCCCGGGACTAGCGGGGCTAATGAGCAGTTCTTC.

J is TRBJ2-2 and V is TRBV5-5, with a weak D call TRBD1 (6 bases). The CDR3 is 15 residues long. Deletions cut 4 bases from V and 2 bases from J, with 12 bases between. CDR1 is SGHKS, CDR2 YYEKEE, per germline (reference sequence). CDR3 sequence: CASSPQGLNTGELFF. The DNA of the CDR3 is TGTGCCAGCAGCCCACAGGGCCTTAACACCGGGGAGCTGTTTTTT.

V gene TRBV28 combines with J gene TRBJ2-5; 11 positions agree with TRBD1. Germline CDR1 and CDR2: MDHEN and SYDVKM. With V trimmed by 4 bases and J by 5 bases, 6 bases remained unmatched. The CDR3 runs to 15 residues. As DNA, the CDR3 is TGTGCCAGCAGTTCCTCGGACAGGGGGCTGGAGACCCAGTACTTC. Its translation: CASSSSDRGLETQYF.

This sequence joins TRBV4-3 and TRBJ2-2; 11 bases match TRBD2. V gave up 0 bases and J gave up 5 bases; unmatched junction bases: 5. The V gene's germline CDR1 is LGHNA and CDR2 YSLEER. The CDR3 has 17 residues. The chain's CDR3 is CASSQDLRLAGTGELFF. The CDR3 nucleotides are TGCGCCAGCAGCCAAGATCTGAGACTAGCGGGGACCGGGGAGCTGTTTTTT.

The chain has TRBV27 and TRBJ1-1; D might be TRBD1 (6 bases). The V end lost 7 bases, the J end lost 4 bases, and 16 bases lay between the germline ends. The CDR3 sequence is 14 residues long. CDR1 is MNHEY and CDR2 is SMNVEV in the germline V gene (reference sequence). The CDR3 DNA reads as TGTGCCAGCAACCTTAGAGTAGGGGGCACTGAAGCTTTCTTT. Its translation is CASNLRVGGTEAFF.

The chain has TRBV19 and TRBJ1-3; 12 positions agree with TRBD1. The V gene end was trimmed by 6 bases and the J gene end by 3 bases; junction bases not matched to a gene: 15. Per the germline V gene, CDR1 is LNHDA and CDR2 is SQIVND (reference sequence). This CDR3 region has 19 residues. The CDR3 DNA is TGTGCCAGTAGATCACCCCCGGGACAGGGGGCGGACCTTGGAAACACCATATATTTT. This codes for CASRSPPGQGADLGNTIYF.

With regard to this clone: One end of the junction does not line up with germline, which may come from a read error. The chain carries TRBV7-2 and TRBJ2-3, with 9 bases fitting TRBD2. In germline, CDR1 is SGHTA, CDR2 FQGNSA. This CDR3 has 17 residues. The CDR3 is CASSLDGLAPATDAQYF. CDR3 coding DNA: TGTGCCAGCAGCTTAGACGGACTAGCGCCGGCGACAGATGCGCAGTATTTT.

The V and J genes are TRBV4-3 and TRBJ2-3; 8 bases are shared with TRBD2. This CDR3 is 16 amino acids long. Germline V gives CDR1 LGHNA, CDR2 YSLEER. After removal of 1 base from V and 2 bases from J, the junction contained 5 bases not matched to a gene. The chain's CDR3 is CASSQGRGANTDTQYF. The CDR3 DNA follows: TGCGCCAGCAGCCAAGGGCGGGGGGCCAACACAGATACGCAGTATTTT.

CDR3: CSARVEEQYF. CDR3 DNA: TGCAGTGCTAGAGTCGAGGAGCAGTACTTC. The rearrangement links TRBV20-1 to TRBJ2-7; D gene ambiguous. Germline values: CDR1 DFQATT, CDR2 SNEGSKA (reference sequence). This CDR3 has 10 amino acids. V was clipped by 1 base and J by 7 bases, with 5 bases between them.

V and J are TRBV7-9 and TRBJ2-5, with TRBD1 matching 8 bases. Looked up from germline, CDR1 is SEHNR and CDR2 is FQNEAQ (reference sequence). This CDR3 has 14 residues. The V and J ends lost 4 bases and 9 bases, in that order; junction bases with no gene match: 10. CDR3 DNA: TGTGCCAGCAGCTCCGACAGGGGTCCCGAGGCCCAGTACTTC. Translating gives CASSSDRGPEAQYF. Based on the CDR3 plus reference TRBV7-9 and TRBJ2-5, the full variable domain is DTGVSQNPRHKITKRGQNVTFRCDPISEHNRLYWYRQTLGQGPEFLTYFQNEAQLEKSRLLSDRFSAERPKGSFSTLEIQRTEQGDSAMYLCASSSDRGPEAQYFGPGTRLLVL.

J is TRBJ2-1 and V is TRBV19; TRBD2 matches 8 bases. This CDR3 contains 14 residues. V gave up 10 bases and J gave up 4 bases; unmatched junction bases: 9. In germline, CDR1 is LNHDA, CDR2 SQIVND (reference sequence). The CDR3 loop is CATNPGGLYNEQFF. DNA of the CDR3: TGTGCCACCAATCCGGGGGGGTTGTACAATGAGCAGTTCTTC. Filled out from reference TRBV19 and TRBJ2-1, the complete variable domain reads DGGITQSPKYLFRKEGQNVTLSCEQNLNHDAMYWYRQDPGQGLRLIYYSQIVNDFQKGDIAEGYSVSREKKESFPLTVTSAQKNPTAFYLCATNPGGLYNEQFFGPGTRLTVL.

The chain uses TRBV7-9 and TRBJ1-1, with D hard to call. The V gene's germline CDR1 is SEHNR and CDR2 FQNEAQ (reference sequence). The CDR3 runs to 12 residues. V was clipped by 1 base and J by 10 bases, with 10 bases between them. The CDR3 reads CASSLGFSVAFF. The CDR3, as DNA: TGTGCCAGCAGCTTAGGTTTTTCGGTAGCTTTCTTT.

In this sample, this clone turned up once. The chain is built from TRBV9 and TRBJ2-7, with TRBD2 matching over 8 bases. The trim removed 3 bases at V and 3 bases at J, leaving 8 bases unmatched. This CDR3 has 15 residues. Per germline, CDR1 SGDLS and CDR2 YYNGEE. CDR3 amino acids: CASSAYSGANYEQYF. The CDR3 nucleotides are TGTGCCAGCAGCGCCTATAGCGGGGCGAACTACGAGCAGTACTTC. The full variable domain, its missing parts supplied by reference TRBV9 and TRBJ2-7, is DSGVTQTPKHLITATGQRVTLRCSPRSGDLSVYWYQQSLDQGLQFLIQYYNGEERAKGNILERFSAQQFPDLHSELNLSSLELGDSALYFCASSAYSGANYEQYFGPGTRLTVT.

This clone was seen a few times. The chain links TRBV15 to TRBJ1-5; D is perhaps TRBD1 (6 bases). This CDR3 contains 17 residues. With 2 bases removed from V and 0 bases from J, the gap between germline ends came to 14 bases. Germline V CDR1 and CDR2: LNHNV, YYDKDF (reference sequence). CDR3: CATSRRQTGNSNQPQHF. DNA for the CDR3: TGTGCCACCAGCAGACGCCAAACAGGGAATAGCAATCAGCCCCAGCATTTT.

The chain uses TRBV2 and TRBJ1-1; D is perhaps TRBD1 (6 bases). Trimming left V 6 bases short and J 6 bases short, with 20 bases between. The germline CDR1 and CDR2 sequences are SNHLY and FYNNEI. The CDR3 totals 15 residues. CDR3 DNA sequence: TGTGCCAGCAGGTATGGGACACAGCTCAACGCTGAAGCTTTCTTT. Translation gives CASRYGTQLNAEAFF.